The 22 T cell receptor beta chains presented below share a single source sample, sequenced in a study of blood T cells in healthy people across ages. The authors ran a second PCR of about 7 to 12 cycles using a sample-barcoded 5' primer and a J-beta primer mix. Each CDR3 protein gets one entry after TCRdb re-called the 5' RACE reads with MiXCR. Here the sample spans about 690,000 distinct CDR3 sequences, around two fifths being singletons. Sequenced material: blood. The source is an older man in good health.

This clonotype was counted between two and nine times. A much larger clone sits a single nucleotide away, making a read error possible. This chain joins TRBV7-2 and TRBJ2-5; no firm D call. CDR1 and CDR2 from the germline V gene are SGHTA and FQGNSA. This CDR3 is 13 amino acids long. V lost 2 bases to trimming and J lost 11 bases, with 15 bases between them. The CDR3 sequence is CASSLSANNEQYF. In nucleotides, the CDR3 is TGTGCCAGCAGCTTATCCGCTAACAATGAGCAGTACTTC.

This clonotype was counted only a few times. CDR3 protein: CASKAGDAAQYF. CDR3 nucleotides: TGTGCCAGCAAGGCCGGGGATGCGGCCCAGTACTTC. The rearrangement uses TRBV6-2 or TRBV6-3 and TRBJ2-5; possible D gene TRBD2, 5 bases. The CDR3 length is 12 residues. Trimming took off 7 bases at V and 9 bases at J, with 15 bases between the two ends. CDR1 and CDR2 (germline): MNHEY, SVGEGT.

The rearrangement links TRBV20-1 to TRBJ2-7, with 10 bases that match TRBD2. The germline CDR1 and CDR2 sequences are DFQATT and SNEGSKA (reference sequence). The CDR3 covers 14 residues. V lost 6 bases and J lost 4; bases outside the gene matches: 9. The CDR3 DNA reads as TGCAGTGCGTCGGGACTAGCGATCCCTTACGAGCAGTACTTC. It translates to CSASGLAIPYEQYF.

The V call is TRBV20-1, the J call TRBJ1-2; D perhaps matches TRBD1 (6 bases). The CDR3 spans 12 residues. Germline CDR1 reads DFQATT; CDR2 reads SNEGSKA (reference sequence). Trimming took 4 bases from V and 4 from J, leaving 10 bases between them. The CDR3 here is CSAKRGSYGYTF. The CDR3 bases are TGCAGTGCTAAAAGGGGGAGCTATGGCTACACCTTC.

This clonotype was seen many times. V gene TRBV12-3 or TRBV12-4 combines with J gene TRBJ1-2, with D possibly TRBD1 on 6 matching bases. The CDR3 has 14 amino acids. V was shortened by 7 bases and J by 0 bases, with 12 bases between the two germline ends. The CDR3 protein is CASNLQGANYGYTF. The CDR3, as DNA: TGTGCCAGCAACCTACAGGGTGCTAACTATGGCTACACCTTC.

This clonotype was counted between two and nine times. J is TRBJ1-5 and V is TRBV4-1; no clear D. This CDR3 spans 15 amino acids. V lost 4 bases, J lost 1 base, and 11 bases lay in between. Germline-derived CDR1 and CDR2 are MGHRA and YSYEKL. The DNA of the CDR3 is TGCGCCAGCAGCCCTGTCTATAGGAGCAATCAGCCCCAGCATTTT. This gives the protein CASSPVYRSNQPQHF.

V gene TRBV6-2 or TRBV6-3 combines with J gene TRBJ2-1; possibly TRBD1 for D (6 bases). Germline V CDR1 and CDR2: MNHEY, SVGEGT. Deletions cut 7 bases from V and 10 bases from J, with 17 bases between. The CDR3 spans 13 residues. The CDR3: CASNPQGTGEQFF. The CDR3 DNA sequence: TGTGCCAGCAACCCACAGGGAACTGGGGAGCAGTTCTTC.

This clonotype came up a few times. V is TRBV2 and J is TRBJ2-1, with TRBD2 as a possible D gene (5 bases). The V gene's germline CDR1 is SNHLY and CDR2 FYNNEI. The V gene lost 0 bases and the J gene lost 6 bases, with 12 bases spanning the gap. CDR3 size: 15 residues. The CDR3 DNA reads TGTGCCAGCAGTGAAGCGCGAGGGTTTACCAATGAGCAGTTCTTC. Encoded protein: CASSEARGFTNEQFF.

The chain links TRBV15 to TRBJ1-2, with a weak D call TRBD1 (5 bases). The V end was cut by 3 bases, the J end by 2 bases, with 16 bases between. In germline, CDR1 is LNHNV, CDR2 YYDKDF (reference sequence). This CDR3 has 16 amino acids. CDR3 protein: CATSSPIGTANYGYTF. The CDR3 DNA sequence: TGTGCCACCAGCAGCCCGATAGGGACGGCAAACTATGGCTACACCTTC.

The chain recombines TRBV20-1 with TRBJ1-1, with D perhaps TRBD1 (6 bases). The CDR3 has 15 amino acids. CDR1 DFQATT and CDR2 SNEGSKA come from the germline V gene (reference sequence). The V and J ends lost 8 bases and 5 bases respectively, with 24 bases between them. The CDR3 DNA sequence: TGCAGTCGGCTCAGGCGCGGGGGGGCGAGGACTGAAGCTTTCTTT. Encoded protein: CSRLRRGGARTEAFF.

This clonotype was picked up a small number of times. The chain uses TRBV5-1 and TRBJ2-7; D is unclear. This CDR3 has 15 residues. Trimming pared 0 bases from V and 5 bases from J, leaving 15 bases between. Germline loops: CDR1 SGHRS, CDR2 YFSETQ. The chain's CDR3 is CASSLESFAGNEQYF. For the CDR3, the DNA is TGCGCCAGCAGCTTGGAATCGTTTGCAGGTAACGAGCAGTACTTC.

This clonotype was observed a handful of times. V gene TRBV20-1 combines with J gene TRBJ2-7, with 11 bases aligning to TRBD1. The CDR3 sequence is 15 residues long. Trimming cost V 6 bases and J 2 bases; bases outside gene matches: 9. Germline V CDR1 and CDR2: DFQATT, SNEGSKA (reference sequence). For the CDR3, the DNA is TGCAGTGCCTATGGACAGGGGGCGAACGCCTACGAGCAGTACTTC. It translates to CSAYGQGANAYEQYF.

This clonotype has at least ten counts. The V call is TRBV13, the J call TRBJ2-1; 8 bases align to TRBD2. Unmatched junction bases numbered 7, after V lost 5 bases and J lost 7 bases. Germline V gives CDR1 PRHDT, CDR2 FYEKMQ (reference sequence). This CDR3 has 14 amino acids. CDR3 DNA: TGTGCCAGCAGCCCGGGGACTAGTGGGAATGAGCAGTTCTTC. Residues: CASSPGTSGNEQFF.

The chain couples TRBV24-1 to TRBJ2-5, with 8 bases fitting TRBD1. CDR1 and CDR2 (germline): KGHDR, SFDVKD. Unmatched junction bases numbered 5, after V lost 4 bases and J lost 5 bases. The CDR3 has 14 residues. CDR3 in DNA: TGTGCCACCAGTGAGACAGGGGCCAGGGAGACCCAGTACTTC. It encodes CATSETGARETQYF.

The chain joins TRBV12-3 or TRBV12-4 to TRBJ2-1; TRBD1 matches 11 bases. V lost 6 bases and J lost 7; bases outside the gene matches: 5. The CDR3 runs to 14 residues. The CDR3 DNA reads as TGTGCCAGCAGCTGGACAGGGGGCTCAAATGAGCAGTTCTTC. Translating it yields CASSWTGGSNEQFF.

Note on this clonotype: Sequence at one end of the junction differs from germline and may be a read error. The chain is built from TRBV7-2 and TRBJ1-3, with a tentative D call TRBD1 (5 bases). The CDR3 sequence is 14 residues long. CDR1 and CDR2 (germline): SGHTA, FQGNSA. The CDR3 sequence is CAGSLGVSGNTIYF. As DNA, the CDR3 is TGTGCCGGCAGCTTAGGGGTCTCTGGAAACACCATATATTTT.

In its sample, this clonotype was seen once. V and J are TRBV10-3 and TRBJ2-4, with unresolved D. The assigned J gene may be wrong: the sequence end matches TRBJ2-7 better. Per the germline V gene, CDR1 is ENHRY and CDR2 is SYGVKD. There are 11 residues in the CDR3. CDR3 amino acids: CAISVQNEQYF. For the CDR3, the DNA is TGTGCCATCAGTGTACAGAACGAGCAGTACTTC.

The chain combines TRBV6-2 or TRBV6-3 with TRBJ2-2; D remains ambiguous. Per the germline V gene, CDR1 is MNHEY and CDR2 is SVGEGT. This CDR3 is 16 amino acids long. Trimming pared 2 bases from V and 2 bases from J, leaving 12 bases between. CDR3 sequence (DNA): TGTGCCAGCAGTTACATCCCTCTCCAAAACACCGGGGAGCTGTTTTTT. It is translated as CASSYIPLQNTGELFF.

A few counts support this clonotype. The chain combines TRBV20-1 with TRBJ2-5, with a weak D call TRBD2 (5 bases). V lost 5 bases to trimming and J lost 4 bases, with 11 bases between them. This CDR3 contains 12 residues. Germline CDR1 DFQATT, CDR2 SNEGSKA (reference sequence). The CDR3 reads CSAPAGIETQYF. CDR3 sequence (DNA): TGCAGTGCTCCGGCCGGGATAGAGACCCAGTACTTC.

Details on this clonotype: Possible read error: a much larger clone is one base away. The chain recombines TRBV11-2 with TRBJ1-6; 7 nucleotides agree with TRBD1. Per the germline V gene, CDR1 is SGHAT and CDR2 is FQNNGV. This CDR3 has 14 residues. The CDR3: CASTSRDSGSPPHF. The DNA for the CDR3 is TGTGCCAGCACCAGTCGGGACAGTGGTTCACCCCCCCACTTT.

There are a few counts of this clonotype. J is TRBJ2-5 and V is TRBV5-5; 11 bases are a match to TRBD2. Trimming removed 1 base from V and 2 bases from J; junction bases left unmatched: 4. Per the germline V gene, CDR1 is SGHKS and CDR2 is YYEKEE (reference sequence). The CDR3 totals 16 residues. CDR3 bases: TGTGCCAGCAGCTTGCGACTAGCGGGATATCAAGAGACCCAGTACTTC. Protein sequence: CASSLRLAGYQETQYF. Complete variable domain (other parts from reference TRBV5-5 and TRBJ2-5): DAGVTQSPTHLIKTRGQQVTLRCSPISGHKSVSWYQQVLGQGPQFIFQYYEKEERGRGNFPDRFSARQFPNYSSELNVNALLLGDSALYLCASSLRLAGYQETQYFGPGTRLLVL.

J is TRBJ2-7 and V is TRBV19; D gene uncertain. V was cut by 1 base and J by 0 bases, with 4 bases left in between. The CDR3 loop spans 13 amino acids. Germline CDR1 reads LNHDA; CDR2 reads SQIVND (reference sequence). CDR3: CASSIGGSYEQYF. The CDR3 bases are TGTGCCAGTAGTATAGGCGGCTCCTACGAGCAGTACTTC.